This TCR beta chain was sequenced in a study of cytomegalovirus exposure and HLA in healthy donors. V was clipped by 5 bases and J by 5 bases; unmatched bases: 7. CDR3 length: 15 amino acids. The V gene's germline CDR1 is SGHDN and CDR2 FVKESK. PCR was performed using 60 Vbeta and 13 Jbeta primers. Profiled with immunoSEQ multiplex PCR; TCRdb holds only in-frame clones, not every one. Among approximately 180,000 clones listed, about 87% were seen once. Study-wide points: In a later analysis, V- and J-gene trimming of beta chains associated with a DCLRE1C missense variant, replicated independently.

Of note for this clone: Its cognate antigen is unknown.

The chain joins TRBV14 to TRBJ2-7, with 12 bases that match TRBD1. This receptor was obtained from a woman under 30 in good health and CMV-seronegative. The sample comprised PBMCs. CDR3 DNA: TGTGCCAGCAGCTTGGGACAGGGGGCTAGCAACGAGCAGTACTTC. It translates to CASSLGQGASNEQYF. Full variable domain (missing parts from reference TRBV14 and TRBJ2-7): EAGVTQFPSHSVIEKGQTVTLRCDPISGHDNLYWYRRVMGKEIKFLLHFVKESKQDESGMPNNRFLAERTGGTYSTLKVQPAELEDSGVYFCASSLGQGASNEQYFGPGTRLTVT.